These T cell receptor beta chains were read from a single sample in a study of CD4 and CD8 cells across lung adenocarcinoma regions. Each CDR3 protein gets one entry after TCRdb re-called the PCR reads with MiXCR. The table lists about 20,000 distinct CDR3 sequences, 54% of them singletons. Sequencing used CD8+ T cells from the center of a lung tumor. Receptors were obtained from a female donor with lung adenocarcinoma. The CD4 and CD8 labels of this study may be unreliable. Both conserved end residues are part of each CDR3. The order of the fields is D gene, clone size, CDR3 length, J gene, V gene, CDR3 DNA, CDR3 protein. D genes are given only for firm matches. Where a row states a size, it is once, few, many or the class of an expanded clone; other rows omit it.

NA,NA,14,TRBJ2-7,TRBV10-3,TGTGCGGGCAACGGGGGCCGTCACAAAGAGACGCAGTACTTC,CAGNGGRHKETQYF
NA,once,13,TRBJ2-4,TRBV6-1,TGTGCCAGCGGGGGTCGATCCGGAAACACTCAGTACTTC,CASGGRSGNTQYF
NA,medium-sized,19,TRBJ2-1,TRBV7-2,TGTGCCAGCAGCTTATTCCCCGCGTCTAGCGCGAGCTCCTACAATGAGCAGTTCTTC,CASSLFPASSASSYNEQFF
NA,NA,16,TRBJ1-1,TRBV3-1,TGTGCCAGCAGCCAGAGACGGGGGGAGTTAGGGACTGAAGCTTTCTTT,CASSQRRGELGTEAFF
NA,NA,13,TRBJ2-4,TRBV6-1,TGTGCCAGCTCTGAACTGGCCAAAAACATTCAGTACTTC,CASSELAKNIQYF
NA,NA,15,TRBJ2-5,TRBV27,TGTGCCAGGGGGACCCGGGGTAGCGACCCAGATACCCAGTACTTC,CARGTRGSDPDTQYF
NA,NA,11,TRBJ2-3,TRBV27,TGTGCCAGCGGTCCTCCAGATACCCTGACTTTT,CASGPPDTLTF
NA,few,15,TRBJ2-5,TRBV10-2,TGTGCCAGGGGGACCGGGGGCCGTGACCAAGAGACCCAGTACTTC,CARGTGGRDQETQYF
TRBD2,NA,14,TRBJ2-3,TRBV10-1,TGCGCCAGCAGTGTGGGACTAGACACAGATACGCAGTATTTT,CASSVGLDTDTQYF
NA,NA,13,TRBJ1-2,TRBV6-1,TGTGCCAGCAGTAAGGACAGAAGCTATGGCTACACCTTC,CASSKDRSYGYTF
NA,NA,13,TRBJ2-3,TRBV27,TGTGCCAGGGGGTTGCGAGCCACAGATACGCAGTACTTT,CARGLRATDTQYF
NA,NA,14,TRBJ2-5,TRBV6-5,TGTGCCAGCAGTTACAACGGCGGCACGGGGACCCAGTACTTC,CASSYNGGTGTQYF
TRBD2,NA,14,TRBJ2-1,TRBV19,TGTGCCAGTAGGACTAGCGGGAGTAAAAATGAGCAGTTCTTC,CASRTSGSKNEQFF
NA,NA,16,TRBJ2-4,TRBV6-1,TGTGCCAGCGCGCGGCTCGGGGGCCGTGACCAAAACACCCAGTACTTC,CASARLGGRDQNTQYF
TRBD2,few,16,TRBJ2-7,TRBV6-5,TGTGCCAGCAGATACAGGACTAGCGGGAGGGACAACGAGCAGTACTTC,CASRYRTSGRDNEQYF
TRBD1,NA,15,TRBJ2-3,TRBV6-1,TGTGCCAGCAGTGACGGGACAGGTAGAGGATGGGCGCAGTATTTT,CASSDGTGRGWAQYF
NA,NA,13,TRBJ2-4,TRBV11-3,TGTGCCAGGGGGCTCGTAGTCAAAAATATGCAGTACTTT,CARGLVVKNMQYF
NA,NA,15,TRBJ2-2,TRBV6-4,TGTGCCAGCAGTGACTCTCAGGGTTCGACCGGGGAGCTGTTTTTT,CASSDSQGSTGELFF
NA,few,13,TRBJ2-2,TRBV6-1,TGTGCCAGCAGGCCAGGGTTCGCCGGGGAGCTGTTTTTT,CASRPGFAGELFF
NA,NA,16,TRBJ2-3,TRBV27,TGTGCCAGCCGTGGCGCGGGGCCGTGGGACAAAGATACTCAGTATTTT,CASRGAGPWDKDTQYF
NA,few,12,TRBJ2-5,TRBV7-6,TGTGCCAGCAGCCAGGGGAGGAATGAGCAGTACTTC,CASSQGRNEQYF
NA,many,12,TRBJ2-4,TRBV12-3/TRBV12-4,TGTGCCAGCAGTTTTGGGGGTACAATACAGTACTTC,CASSFGGTIQYF
TRBD2,NA,13,TRBJ2-3,TRBV10-3,TGTGGCATCAGGACTAGTGACAAAGATACCCAGTATTTC,CGIRTSDKDTQYF
TRBD1,NA,15,TRBJ1-6,TRBV6-1,TGTGCCAGCAGGGGACAGGGAGTAAGTAATTCACCCCTCCACTTT,CASRGQGVSNSPLHF
NA,NA,13,TRBJ2-7,TRBV10-1,TGCGCCAGCAGTGAGGCGACAGGCGGTGAGCAGTACTTC,CASSEATGGEQYF
NA,NA,15,TRBJ2-7,TRBV6-1,TGTGCCAGCAAAGCGGCTCTATGGGCCACAGACACGCAGTACTTC,CASKAALWATDTQYF
NA,NA,15,TRBJ2-7,TRBV6-1,TGTGCCAGCAGTGAAGCAGGAGGCCCCAGGGACGAGCAGTACTTC,CASSEAGGPRDEQYF
TRBD2,NA,16,TRBJ2-5,TRBV27,TGTGCCAGCAGGGGGTTCGCGGGAGGTGCCAAAGAGACCCAGTACTTC,CASRGFAGGAKETQYF
NA,NA,19,TRBJ2-3,TRBV6-1,TGTGCCAGCAGGGAGTGCTACGTGCCGGGGACCAGAGCCAAAAACACTCAGTATTTT,CASRECYVPGTRAKNTQYF
NA,NA,16,TRBJ2-5,TRBV6-5,TGTGCCAGCAGTTACTCAGGCACTCCGAAGGTCGAGACCCAGTACTTC,CASSYSGTPKVETQYF
NA,NA,18,TRBJ2-7,TRBV6-1,TGTGCCAGCAGTGAAGCGGGACTAGGGGGCCGTGGCCCAGAGACGCAGTACTTC,CASSEAGLGGRGPETQYF
NA,few,15,TRBJ2-5,TRBV7-2,TGTGCCAGCAGCTTCCCAGGACTGTACCAAGAGACCCAGTACTTC,CASSFPGLYQETQYF
TRBD2,NA,15,TRBJ2-5,TRBV6-5,TGTGCCAGCAGTTACGTAGCGGGAGTCCAAGAGACCCAGTACTTC,CASSYVAGVQETQYF